This entry lists 15 T cell receptor delta chains sequenced from one sample in a study of γδ T cells in repeated Plasmodium falciparum infection (dated by TCRdb to the early 2020s). For bulk TCR repertoire analysis, Vgamma9/Vdelta2+ and Vdelta2-negative gammadelta T cell populations were flow-sorted out of peripheral blood mononuclear cells. The method was multiplex PCR. The instrument was an Illumina MiSeq. TCRdb processed the public reads again with the CATT caller, after which rows with matching DNA were combined. Recorded for this sample are some 51,000 delta-chain clones; 1.9% of them occurred a single time. The biggest ten clones account for around 24% of the sample. The sequencing input was gamma-delta T cells from blood. These TCRs come from a pool of human donors (malaria-infected and uninfected, not separated).

This clone was counted between two and nine times. TCRdb has a much larger clone's protein, which differs at residue 10 from the translation of this DNA, likely because of a read error; what is shown is the protein translated from the DNA. The chain is built from TRDV1 and TRDJ1; 9 bases agree with TRDD3. The J gene was not available in TCRdb and was assigned here by matching the DNA to germline segments. J was trimmed by 1 base and V by 2 bases; bases with no gene match: 8. The CDR3 extends over 17 amino acids. Per germline, CDR1 TSWWSYY and CDR2 QGS. Written as DNA, the CDR3 is TGTGCTCTTGGGGAAGAGTACTGGGGGACTTCCACCGATAAACTCATCTTT. The encoded protein is CALGEEYWGTSTDKLIF.

At least ten counts were recorded for this clone. TCRdb shows a much larger clone's protein in place of this DNA's translation, and the two differ at residue 5, likely through a read error; the protein shown is translated from the DNA. The rearrangement uses TRDV1 and TRDJ1; possibly TRDD2 for D (7 bases). CDR3 length: 21 residues. CDR1 and CDR2 from the germline V gene are TSWWSYY and QGS. V was clipped by 5 bases and J by 0 bases, with 31 bases between them. The CDR3: CALGCLLPLLGIPMYTDKLIF. As DNA, the CDR3 is TGTGCTCTTGGGTGTCTCCTTCCTTTATTGGGGATCCCCATGTACACCGATAAACTCATCTTT.

This clone came up many times. A far larger clone is one nucleotide away, so this likely arose from a read error. Other DNA variants within this sample encode the same CDR3. This sequence joins TRDV3 and TRDJ1; 7 bases line up with TRDD2. The J gene, absent from TCRdb, was called here by matching the DNA to germline. The CDR3 loop spans 23 amino acids. V gave up 2 bases and J gave up 0 bases; unmatched junction bases: 33. Germline V gene sequence: CDR1 TVYSNPD, CDR2 GDNSRS (reference sequence). CDR3 sequence: CAFPIPTISAKHRYRMYTDKLIF. As DNA, the CDR3 is TGTGCCTTTCCCATTCCTACGATCTCGGCGAAGCACAGATACCGCATGTACACCGATAAACTCATCTTT.

For this clone: The protein TCRdb lists belongs to a much larger clone and differs from this DNA's translation at residue 13, which points to a read error; the protein shown is made from the DNA. The chain joins TRDV1 to TRDJ1, with a weak D call TRDD3 (6 bases). Here the J gene came from matching the DNA to germline, since TCRdb omits it. Germline V gives CDR1 TSWWSYY, CDR2 QGS. V lost 5 bases, J lost 10 bases, and 41 bases lay in between. The CDR3 consists of 21 residues. The CDR3 here is CALGRFLLGLGMTHQHIGLIF. CDR3 nucleotides: TGTGCTCTTGGGAGGTTTCTCTTAGGGCTGGGGATGACCCATCAGCATATCGGACTCATCTTT.

Only a few counts were recorded for this clone. With a far larger clone one base away, a read error is the likely cause. Other DNA sequences in this specimen translate into the identical CDR3. The rearrangement joins TRDV1 to TRDJ1; a weak D match, TRDD2 (7 bases). The J gene was not available in TCRdb and was assigned here by matching the DNA to germline segments. Germline V gives CDR1 TSWWSYY, CDR2 QGS. CDR3 length: 24 amino acids. Trimming stripped 3 bases from V and 3 bases from J, with 41 bases between. CDR3 sequence reads: CALGDGAFLRAMRGTSNRPDKLIF. The CDR3 bases are TGTGCTCTTGGGGATGGCGCCTTCCTGCGAGCCATGCGGGGGACTTCCAACCGGCCCGATAAACTCATCTTT.

This clone was detected a few times. A read error is likely here: a far larger clone is one base away. The identical CDR3 is also encoded by other nucleotide sequences in the sample. The rearrangement joins TRDV1 to TRDJ1, with 13 bases aligning to TRDD3. Here the J gene came from matching the DNA to germline, since TCRdb omits it. This CDR3 is built from 22 residues. Germline V gives CDR1 TSWWSYY, CDR2 QGS. CDR3: CALGDPSRSTTLPVLGDTKLIF. The CDR3 bases are TGCGCTCTTGGGGACCCCTCGCGGTCCACTACTCTTCCTGTACTGGGGGATACGAAACTCATCTTT.

In the case of this clone: The TCRdb record carries a much larger clone's protein, which differs from this DNA's translation at residue 12; a read error is the likely cause, and the protein listed here is the DNA translation. This sequence joins TRDV3 and TRDJ1; D is unclear. In the absence of a J gene in TCRdb, the DNA was matched to germline to assign it here. CDR3 length: 15 residues. Germline loops: CDR1 TVYSNPD, CDR2 GDNSRS (reference sequence). V lost 3 bases and J 10 bases, leaving 27 bases between the germline ends. CDR3 residues: CALILSEERYGRLIF. In DNA form, the CDR3 reads TGTGCCTTAATACTCTCGGAGGAGAGATATGGTAGACTCATCTTT.

A remark on this clone: TCRdb has a much larger clone's protein, which differs at residue 25 from the translation of this DNA, likely because of a read error; what is shown is the protein translated from the DNA. The J segment was not called; the V segment is TRDV1; the tabulated D call, TRDD3, remains unverified against the DNA. The germline gives CDR1 TSWWSYY, CDR2 QGS. The CDR3 has 27 residues. The CDR3 coding sequence is TGTGCTCTTGGGGAACTCTCCTGTGTGCGACACTTTCGGGGACTACTGGGGGATCCGCGGTACACCGATAAACCCATCTTT. This encodes CALGELSCVRHFRGLLGDPRYTDKPIF.

This clone has a count of ten or more. The translation of this DNA and the TCRdb protein of a much larger clone differ at residue 11, probably owing to a read error; the protein shown here is translated from the DNA. This sequence joins TRDV3 and TRDJ1, with D maybe TRDD3 (5 bases). Germline CDR1 is TVYSNPD and CDR2 is GDNSRS (reference sequence). The CDR3 totals 19 residues. DNA for the CDR3: TGTGCGTTCCACCCCTCTCCACCGAACGTATGGGATCGTTTGGGTAAACTCATCTTT. It encodes CAFHPSPPNVWDRLGKLIF.

This clone was seen a handful of times. This DNA's translation and the protein TCRdb lists, from a much larger clone, do not match at residue 13, likely due to a read error; the protein shown is translated from the DNA. No call exists for the J gene, whereas the V gene is TRDV3. CDR1 and CDR2 (germline): TVYSNPD, GDNSRS (reference sequence). CDR3 length equals 14 residues. CDR3 DNA: TGTGCCTTTCGATCACTTTCCCATAGTAATAAACTCACCTTT. It translates to CAFRSLSHSNKLTF.

This clone was picked up a small number of times. The TCRdb protein comes from a much larger clone and disagrees with this DNA's translation at residue 6, likely due to a read error; the protein given here is derived from the DNA. The CDR3 sequence is CACDPTQGTDKLIF. The CDR3 DNA is TGTGCCTGTGACCCCACTCAGGGCACCGATAAACTCATCTTT. The chain is built from TRDV2 and TRDJ1; no definite D call. No J gene was available from TCRdb, and it was assigned here by a germline match of the DNA. Trimming removed 3 bases from V and 1 base from J, with 11 bases in between. Germline V gene data show CDR1 as GEAIGNYY and CDR2 as EKD. There are 14 residues in the CDR3.

This clone was seen a few times. The TCRdb protein comes from a much larger clone and disagrees with this DNA's translation at residue 13, likely due to a read error; the protein given here is derived from the DNA. This chain uses TRAV36/DV7 with TRDJ1, with TRDD3 matching over 10 bases. The J gene was missing in TCRdb and was found by matching the end of the DNA to germline. Trimming at V came to 0 bases and at J to 6 bases, leaving 14 bases not matched to a gene. There are 17 residues in the CDR3. The V gene's germline CDR1 is VTNFRS and CDR2 LTSSGIE (reference sequence). In DNA form, the CDR3 reads TGTGCTGTGGAGGCCCGGGGGGATACGACGGCGGACAATAAACTCATCTTT. Its translation: CAVEARGDTTADNKLIF.

Points on this clone: TCRdb's protein for this DNA is that of a much larger clone and differs from the translation at residues 9 and 13, likely a read error; the protein shown is the DNA translation. V gene TRAV38-2/DV8 was called; the J gene was not. The CDR3 totals 15 residues. The germline CDR1 and CDR2 sequences are TSESDYY and QEAYKQQN. CDR3 residues: CASSRGIRQADKPIF. DNA of the CDR3: TGTGCTTCGTCCCGTGGGATCCGGCAGGCTGATAAACCCATCTTT.

This clone was found many times. The protein held in TCRdb is that of a much larger clone and does not match this DNA's translation at residue 9, likely because of a read error; the protein shown is translated from the DNA. The J gene is TRDJ2, the V gene TRDV1, with 7 bases lining up with TRDD2. The germline CDR1 and CDR2 sequences are TSWWSYY and QGS. CDR3 length: 19 residues. V gave up 8 bases and J gave up 2 bases; unmatched junction bases: 20. Here the CDR3 reads CALFPTVGEYLALTAQLFF. As DNA, the CDR3 is TGTGCTCTTTTTCCTACTGTTGGGGAATATTTAGCCTTGACAGCACAACTCTTCTTT.

In regard to this clone: A far larger clone is only one base removed, so a read error is likely. This sample also contains other DNA sequences that code for the same CDR3. This rearrangement joins TRDV1 to TRDJ1; 8 bases are shared with TRDD3. TCRdb is silent on the J gene; assignment here came from matching the DNA to germline. The ends lost 1 base at V and 0 bases at J; junction bases unmatched: 37. This CDR3 contains 27 residues. CDR1 is TSWWSYY, CDR2 QGS, per germline. The CDR3, as DNA: TGTGCTCTTGGGGAACGAGTTGTCTTCGTCGACCTAGCTACTGGGGGGTTATCATACCCTTACACCGATAAACTCATCTTT. It is translated as CALGERVVFVDLATGGLSYPYTDKLIF.